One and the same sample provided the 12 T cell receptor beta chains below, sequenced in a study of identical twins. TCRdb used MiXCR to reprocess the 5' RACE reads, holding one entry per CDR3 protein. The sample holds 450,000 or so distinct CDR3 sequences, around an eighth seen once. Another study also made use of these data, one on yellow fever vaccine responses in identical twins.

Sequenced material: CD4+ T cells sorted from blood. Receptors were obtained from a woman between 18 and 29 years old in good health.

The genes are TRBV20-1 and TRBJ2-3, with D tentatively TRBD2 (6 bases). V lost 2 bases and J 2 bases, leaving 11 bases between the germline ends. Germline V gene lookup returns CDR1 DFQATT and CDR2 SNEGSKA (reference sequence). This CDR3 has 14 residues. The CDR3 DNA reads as TGCAGTGCTAGAAGGCGGGAACCCACAGATACGCAGTATTTT. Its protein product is CSARRREPTDTQYF.

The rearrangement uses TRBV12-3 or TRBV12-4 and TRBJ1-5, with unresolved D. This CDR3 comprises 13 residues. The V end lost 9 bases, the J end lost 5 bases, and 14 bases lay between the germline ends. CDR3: CARRRAPDQPQHF. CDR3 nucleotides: TGTGCCAGACGGAGGGCCCCGGATCAGCCCCAGCATTTT.

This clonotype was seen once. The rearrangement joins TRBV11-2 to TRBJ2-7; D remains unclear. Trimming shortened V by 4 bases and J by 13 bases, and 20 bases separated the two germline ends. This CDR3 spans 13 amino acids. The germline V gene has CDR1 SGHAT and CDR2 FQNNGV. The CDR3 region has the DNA TGTGCCAGCAGCTCTTCCCTCGAGACCCCGGTATACTTC. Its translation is CASSSSLETPVYF.

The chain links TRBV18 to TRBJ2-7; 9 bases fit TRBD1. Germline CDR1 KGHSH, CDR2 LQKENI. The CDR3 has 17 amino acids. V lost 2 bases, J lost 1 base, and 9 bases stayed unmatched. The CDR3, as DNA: TGTGCCAGCTCACCATTCACTTCCGGGACAGGGTCCTACGAGCAGTACTTC. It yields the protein CASSPFTSGTGSYEQYF.

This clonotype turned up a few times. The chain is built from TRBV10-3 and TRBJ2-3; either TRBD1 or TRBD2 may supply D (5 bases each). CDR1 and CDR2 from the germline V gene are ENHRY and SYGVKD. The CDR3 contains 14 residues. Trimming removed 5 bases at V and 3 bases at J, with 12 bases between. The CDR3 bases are TGTGCCATCAGTTGGGGCGGGCAAACAGATACGCAGTATTTT. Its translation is CAISWGGQTDTQYF.

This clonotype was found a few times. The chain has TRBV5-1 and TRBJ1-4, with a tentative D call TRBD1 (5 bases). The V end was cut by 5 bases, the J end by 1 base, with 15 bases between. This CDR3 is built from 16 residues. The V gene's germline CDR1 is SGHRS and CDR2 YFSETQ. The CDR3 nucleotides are TGCGCCAGCAGTCAGGACCCCGGGGGAACTAATGAAAAACTGTTTTTT. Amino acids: CASSQDPGGTNEKLFF.

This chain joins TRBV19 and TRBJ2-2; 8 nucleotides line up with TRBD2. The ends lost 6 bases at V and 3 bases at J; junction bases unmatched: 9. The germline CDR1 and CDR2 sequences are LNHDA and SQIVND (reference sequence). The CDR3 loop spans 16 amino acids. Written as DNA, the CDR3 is TGTGCCAGTAGCCTTACCACTAGCGGATACACCGGGGAGCTGTTTTTT. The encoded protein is CASSLTTSGYTGELFF.

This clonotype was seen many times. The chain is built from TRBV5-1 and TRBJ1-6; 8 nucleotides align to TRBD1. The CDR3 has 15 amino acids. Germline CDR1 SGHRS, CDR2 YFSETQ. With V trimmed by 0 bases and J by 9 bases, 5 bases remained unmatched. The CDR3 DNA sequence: TGCGCCAGCAGCTTGGTACAGGGGGTTGGTTCACCCCTCCACTTT. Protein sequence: CASSLVQGVGSPLHF. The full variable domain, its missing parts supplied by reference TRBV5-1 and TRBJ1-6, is KAGVTQTPRYLIKTRGQQVTLSCSPISGHRSVSWYQQTPGQGLQFLFEYFSETQRNKGNFPGRFSGRQFSNSRSEMNVSTLELGDSALYLCASSLVQGVGSPLHFGNGTRLTVT.

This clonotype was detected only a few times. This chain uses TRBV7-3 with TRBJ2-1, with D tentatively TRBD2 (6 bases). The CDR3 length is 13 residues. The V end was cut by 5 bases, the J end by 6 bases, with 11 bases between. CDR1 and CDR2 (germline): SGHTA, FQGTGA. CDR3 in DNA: TGTGCCAGCAGCAAGGGAGGCGGCAATGAGCAGTTCTTC. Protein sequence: CASSKGGGNEQFF. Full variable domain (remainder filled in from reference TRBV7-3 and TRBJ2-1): GAGVSQTPSNKVTEKGKYVELRCDPISGHTALYWYRQSLGQGPEFLIYFQGTGAADDSGLPNDRFFAVRPEGSVSTLKIQRTERGDSAVYLCASSKGGGNEQFFGPGTRLTVL.

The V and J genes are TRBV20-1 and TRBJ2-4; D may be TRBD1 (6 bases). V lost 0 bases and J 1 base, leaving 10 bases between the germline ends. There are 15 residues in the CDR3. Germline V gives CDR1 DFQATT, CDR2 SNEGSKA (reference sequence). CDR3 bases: TGCAGTGCTAGAGATCCAAGGGGGGCCAAAAACATTCAGTACTTC. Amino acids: CSARDPRGAKNIQYF.

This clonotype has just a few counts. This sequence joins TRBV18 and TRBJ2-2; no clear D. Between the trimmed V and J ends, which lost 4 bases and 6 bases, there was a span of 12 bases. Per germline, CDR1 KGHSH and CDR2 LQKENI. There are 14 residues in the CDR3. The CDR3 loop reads CASSQNQVAGELFF. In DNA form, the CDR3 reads TGTGCCAGCTCACAAAATCAGGTCGCCGGGGAGCTGTTTTTT.

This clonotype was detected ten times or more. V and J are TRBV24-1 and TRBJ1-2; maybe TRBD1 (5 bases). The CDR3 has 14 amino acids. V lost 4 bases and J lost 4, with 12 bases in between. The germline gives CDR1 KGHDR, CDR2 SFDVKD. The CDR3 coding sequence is TGTGCCACCAGTGAAGCCGGGACTTCCTATGGCTACACCTTC. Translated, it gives CATSEAGTSYGYTF.